These 32 T cell receptor beta chains originate from one sample sequenced in a study of regulatory T cells in long-lasting Graves disease. Building the TCR beta libraries relied on iRepertoire HTBI primers, and CDR3 regions underwent Arm-PCR. TCRdb used MiXCR to reprocess the multiplex PCR reads, holding one entry per CDR3 protein. In the table there are more than 300,000 distinct CDR3 sequences, about 23% of which are singletons. Stated time point: persistent/refractory GD, antithyroid drugs over 5 years with positive TRAb. PBMC RNA served as the TCR library source. The sample consisted of peripheral blood mononuclear cells (PBMCs), taken when the disease was refractory, from a patient treated with antithyroid drugs. The receptors come from a woman aged 40 to 50 with Graves disease.

This clonotype has a count of ten or more. The chain recombines TRBV27 with TRBJ2-5, with no clear D. Germline V CDR1 and CDR2: MNHEY, SMNVEV (reference sequence). Trimming pared 2 bases from V and 7 bases from J, leaving 11 bases between. The CDR3 extends over 13 amino acids. Written as DNA, the CDR3 is TGTGCCAGCAGTTTACGTCGCCGAGGGACCCAGTACTTC. Protein product: CASSLRRRGTQYF.

V gene TRBV20-1 combines with J gene TRBJ2-2, with D tentatively TRBD1 or TRBD2 (5 bases each). Germline V gene data show CDR1 as DFQATT and CDR2 as SNEGSKA (reference sequence). Trimming left V 0 bases short and J 4 bases short, with 15 bases between. CDR3 length equals 16 residues. As DNA, the CDR3 is TGCAGTGCTAGAGAGTTCGTGAGGGGCGGCACCGGGGAGCTGTTTTTT. This codes for CSAREFVRGGTGELFF.

The J gene is TRBJ2-7, the V gene TRBV28; 10 positions agree with TRBD2. V gave up 8 bases and J gave up 4 bases; unmatched junction bases: 14. CDR3 length: 16 residues. Germline V CDR1 and CDR2: MDHEN, SYDVKM. DNA of the CDR3: TGTGCCAGCGGTCTCCGGAGCGGGAGGGTGCTATACGAGCAGTACTTC. This gives the protein CASGLRSGRVLYEQYF.

This clonotype came up many times. The gene calls are TRBV15 and TRBJ2-5, with D perhaps matching TRBD2 (6 bases). CDR1 and CDR2 from the germline V gene are LNHNV and YYDKDF (reference sequence). CDR3 length equals 14 residues. The V gene lost 0 bases and the J gene lost 6 bases, with 11 bases spanning the gap. The CDR3 loop reads CATSRDRGGKTQYF. The CDR3 DNA reads TGTGCCACCAGCAGAGATAGAGGCGGGAAGACCCAGTACTTC.

This clonotype occurred many times. The J gene is TRBJ2-7, the V gene TRBV20-1; TRBD2 is a possible D gene (6 bases). The CDR3 spans 15 residues. The V gene lost 0 bases and the J gene lost 4 bases, with 16 bases spanning the gap. CDR1 and CDR2 from the germline V gene are DFQATT and SNEGSKA (reference sequence). The CDR3 nucleotides are TGCAGTGCTAGAGATCTCAGTAGCGGTCTTTACGAGCAGTACTTC. Translation: CSARDLSSGLYEQYF.

The genes are TRBV15 and TRBJ2-7, with 9 bases lining up with TRBD2. Germline assignment: CDR1 LNHNV and CDR2 YYDKDF (reference sequence). J lost 2 bases, V lost 3 bases, and 11 bases had no gene match. The CDR3 loop spans 17 amino acids. CDR3 sequence (DNA): TGTGCCACCAGCAGGGAAATAGCGGGAGTTCAACCCTACGAGCAGTACTTC. Protein: CATSREIAGVQPYEQYF.

This clonotype was seen ten or more times. The V gene is TRBV5-1, the J gene TRBJ1-2; 7 nucleotides agree with TRBD1. The CDR3 totals 15 residues. CDR1 is SGHRS and CDR2 is YFSETQ in the germline V gene. V lost 6 bases to trimming and J lost 3 bases; unmatched junction nucleotides: 11. DNA for the CDR3: TGCGCCAGCACGTTTGGCAGGGGGTATGACTATGGCTACACCTTC. This codes for CASTFGRGYDYGYTF. Filled out from reference TRBV5-1 and TRBJ1-2, the complete variable domain reads KAGVTQTPRYLIKTRGQQVTLSCSPISGHRSVSWYQQTPGQGLQFLFEYFSETQRNKGNFPGRFSGRQFSNSRSEMNVSTLELGDSALYLCASTFGRGYDYGYTFGSGTRLTVV.

This clonotype was observed many times. The chain combines TRBV7-9 with TRBJ2-7; perhaps TRBD2 as D (6 bases). CDR1 is SEHNR and CDR2 is FQNEAQ in the germline V gene (reference sequence). This CDR3 is 14 amino acids long. V dropped 4 bases and J dropped 4 bases, with 14 bases sitting between them. Written as DNA, the CDR3 is TGTGCCAGCAGCTACCAAGCCGGGGGTTACGAGCAGTACTTC. Translated, it gives CASSYQAGGYEQYF.

This clonotype was seen at least ten times. This sequence joins TRBV27 and TRBJ2-7; D is unresolved. Trimming stripped 2 bases from V and 2 bases from J, with 10 bases between. The CDR3 sequence is 14 residues long. Germline V gene sequence: CDR1 MNHEY, CDR2 SMNVEV (reference sequence). This chain's CDR3 is CASSLRYSAYEQYF. The DNA for the CDR3 is TGTGCCAGCAGTTTAAGGTATTCAGCCTACGAGCAGTACTTC.

The J gene is TRBJ2-7, the V gene TRBV5-1; D is possibly TRBD2 (6 bases). From germline, CDR1 is SGHRS and CDR2 YFSETQ. This CDR3 has 14 amino acids. The V and J ends lost 3 bases and 2 bases respectively, with 12 bases between them. The CDR3 spells CASSWISGAYEQYF. DNA for the CDR3: TGCGCCAGCAGCTGGATATCGGGGGCCTACGAGCAGTACTTC.

In its sample, this clonotype was seen many times. The genes are TRBV28 and TRBJ2-5; the D gene is possibly TRBD2 (6 bases). V gave up 2 bases and J gave up 2 bases, with 12 bases separating them. Germline lookup yields CDR1 MDHEN and CDR2 SYDVKM. The length of the CDR3 is 15 residues. The CDR3 DNA reads TGTGCCAGCAGTTTAACTAGCTGGAGACAAGAGACCCAGTACTTC. Translated, it gives CASSLTSWRQETQYF. Filled out from reference TRBV28 and TRBJ2-5, the complete variable domain reads DVKVTQSSRYLVKRTGEKVFLECVQDMDHENMFWYRQDPGLGLRLIYFSYDVKMKEKGDIPEGYSVSREKKERFSLILESASTNQTSMYLCASSLTSWRQETQYFGPGTRLLVL.

In this sample, this clonotype turned up many times. The chain uses TRBV28 and TRBJ1-5, with TRBD1 identical over 7 bases. Trimming at V came to 4 bases and at J to 3 bases, leaving 6 bases not matched to a gene. Per the germline V gene, CDR1 is MDHEN and CDR2 is SYDVKM. The CDR3 totals 15 residues. This chain's CDR3 is CASSSKQGINQPQHF. The CDR3 region has the DNA TGTGCCAGCAGTTCAAAACAGGGGATCAATCAGCCCCAGCATTTT.

This clonotype was seen ten or more times. V and J are TRBV29-1 and TRBJ2-7; TRBD2 matches at 11 bases. CDR3 size: 13 residues. The germline CDR1 and CDR2 sequences are SQVTM and ANQGSEA. V lost 4 bases and J lost 6; bases outside the gene matches: 5. CDR3 nucleotide sequence: TGCAGCGTTGCCTTAGCGGGAGGGTCCGAGCAGTACTTC. Protein sequence: CSVALAGGSEQYF.

The chain joins TRBV7-2 to TRBJ1-1; D is uncertain. The CDR3 has 12 residues. Trimming stripped 3 bases from V and 6 bases from J, with 8 bases between. The germline V gene has CDR1 SGHTA and CDR2 FQGNSA. CDR3 in amino acids: CASSFPKAEAFF. As DNA, the CDR3 is TGTGCCAGCAGCTTCCCGAAAGCTGAAGCTTTCTTT.

Worth noting for this clonotype: A read error is likely, as this CDR3 ends without the conserved phenylalanine or tryptophan. The V gene is TRBV2, the J gene TRBJ2-2; D perhaps matches TRBD2 (5 bases). This CDR3 comprises 14 residues. V was trimmed by 7 bases and J by 4 bases, leaving 13 bases between them. The V gene's germline CDR1 is SNHLY and CDR2 FYNNEI. DNA for the CDR3: TGTGCCAGCATCGGGGTTTTCGGCACCGGGGAGCTGTTTTCT. This gives the protein CASIGVFGTGELFS.

The rearrangement joins TRBV20-1 to TRBJ2-7; D ambiguous. The V gene lost 1 base and the J gene lost 2 bases, with 9 bases spanning the gap. Germline V CDR1 and CDR2: DFQATT, SNEGSKA (reference sequence). This CDR3 comprises 13 residues. The CDR3 DNA sequence: TGCAGTGCTAGAGTTCCGAGAACCTACGAGCAGTACTTC. It yields the protein CSARVPRTYEQYF.

The rearrangement uses TRBV10-3 and TRBJ1-6; TRBD1 is a possible D gene (5 bases). V gave up 5 bases and J gave up 13 bases, with 15 bases separating them. CDR1 and CDR2 (germline): ENHRY, SYGVKD. CDR3 length: 13 amino acids. The CDR3 sequence is CAISPQQARPLHF. Here the CDR3 DNA reads TGTGCCATCAGTCCCCAACAGGCGAGGCCCCTCCACTTT.

This clonotype was seen ten or more times. The rearrangement links TRBV28 to TRBJ1-5, with TRBD1 as a possible D gene (5 bases). Looked up from germline, CDR1 is MDHEN and CDR2 is SYDVKM. V was clipped by 6 bases and J by 7 bases, with 16 bases between them. This CDR3 has 14 residues. The CDR3 nucleotides are TGTGCCAGCAGGGTCTGGGGGAGTAGGCAGCCCCAGCATTTT. It specifies CASRVWGSRQPQHF.

The chain employs TRBV5-1 and TRBJ2-2; D uncertain. The V and J ends lost 1 base and 1 base respectively, with 8 bases between them. CDR1 is SGHRS and CDR2 is YFSETQ in the germline V gene. There are 15 residues in the CDR3. Here the CDR3 DNA reads TGCGCCAGCAGCTTGTGGGCAGAGAACACCGGGGAGCTGTTTTTT. Translated, it gives CASSLWAENTGELFF.

This clonotype has only a few counts. The V gene is TRBV5-1, the J gene TRBJ2-2; no reliable D call. The V end lost 6 bases, the J end lost 5 bases, and 17 bases lay between the germline ends. Germline V gene lookup returns CDR1 SGHRS and CDR2 YFSETQ. The CDR3 covers 15 residues. The DNA for the CDR3 is TGCGCCAGCACTAGTAGCTGGAGAACGACCGGGGAGCTGTTTTTT. Protein sequence: CASTSSWRTTGELFF. Together with reference TRBV5-1 and TRBJ2-2, the CDR3 gives the full variable domain: KAGVTQTPRYLIKTRGQQVTLSCSPISGHRSVSWYQQTPGQGLQFLFEYFSETQRNKGNFPGRFSGRQFSNSRSEMNVSTLELGDSALYLCASTSSWRTTGELFFGEGSRLTVL.

This chain connects TRBV4-1 to TRBJ2-2; D gene uncertain. The CDR3 covers 14 residues. CDR1 and CDR2 (germline): MGHRA, YSYEKL. Trimming left V 1 base short and J 4 bases short, with 7 bases between. CDR3 nucleotide sequence: TGCGCCAGCAGCCAAGTTCATGGCACCGGGGAGCTGTTTTTT. Encoded protein: CASSQVHGTGELFF.

This clonotype was counted between two and nine times. The chain links TRBV20-1 to TRBJ1-2, with TRBD1 as a possible D gene (6 bases). Germline V gene lookup returns CDR1 DFQATT and CDR2 SNEGSKA (reference sequence). The CDR3 has 14 residues. The V and J ends lost 2 bases and 3 bases respectively, with 13 bases between them. The CDR3, as DNA: TGCAGTGCTAGACCATTAGGGGGGGACTATGGCTACACCTTC. Protein product: CSARPLGGDYGYTF.

This clonotype was found many times. V is TRBV5-1 and J is TRBJ1-1; no clear D. Germline values: CDR1 SGHRS, CDR2 YFSETQ. Trimming took off 5 bases at V and 1 base at J, with 12 bases between the two ends. The CDR3 totals 14 residues. This CDR3 reads CASSGPGRNTEAFF. For the CDR3, the DNA is TGCGCCAGCAGTGGGCCGGGAAGGAACACTGAAGCTTTCTTT.

This clonotype was seen many times. The rearrangement uses TRBV5-1 and TRBJ1-1; possible D gene TRBD1, 5 bases. The CDR3 is 14 amino acids. V shed 4 bases and J shed 4 bases, with 14 bases lying between them. CDR1 and CDR2 (germline): SGHRS, YFSETQ. CDR3 DNA: TGCGCCAGCAGCCCAAACCAGGGTCGCACTGAAGCTTTCTTT. Encoded protein: CASSPNQGRTEAFF. Complete variable domain (other parts from reference TRBV5-1 and TRBJ1-1): KAGVTQTPRYLIKTRGQQVTLSCSPISGHRSVSWYQQTPGQGLQFLFEYFSETQRNKGNFPGRFSGRQFSNSRSEMNVSTLELGDSALYLCASSPNQGRTEAFFGQGTRLTVV.

This clonotype was recorded a few times. This chain connects TRBV6-1 to TRBJ2-3; D tentatively fits TRBD1 or TRBD2 (5 bases each). Germline CDR1 MNHNS, CDR2 SASEGT. V gave up 9 bases and J gave up 4 bases, with 14 bases separating them. This CDR3 spans 13 amino acids. The CDR3 loop is CASQGEFADTQYF. DNA for the CDR3: TGTGCCAGTCAAGGGGAGTTCGCAGATACGCAGTATTTT.

This clonotype was found many times. This chain links TRBV7-8 with TRBJ1-6, with D perhaps TRBD1 (5 bases). Trimming stripped 3 bases from V and 7 bases from J, with 13 bases between. The CDR3 covers 15 residues. Germline values: CDR1 SGHVS, CDR2 FQNEAQ. DNA for the CDR3: TGTGCCAGCAGCTTTCACCCCGGGGCCAATTCACCCCTCCACTTT. This encodes CASSFHPGANSPLHF.

The chain uses TRBV6-1 and TRBJ2-3; 8 nucleotides match TRBD1. Germline V CDR1 and CDR2: MNHNS, SASEGT. The CDR3 runs 16 residues. Germline trimming cut 9 bases from V and 4 bases from J; bases unmatched to any gene: 15. The CDR3 loop reads CASEWVPGTGADTQYF. The CDR3 DNA follows: TGTGCCAGTGAATGGGTGCCGGGGACAGGTGCAGATACGCAGTATTTT.

The chain recombines TRBV18 with TRBJ2-3; 10 nucleotides match TRBD2. Looked up from germline, CDR1 is KGHSH and CDR2 is LQKENI. This CDR3 is 16 amino acids long. Trimming took 2 bases from V and 2 from J; bases not matched to a gene: 4. The CDR3 DNA sequence: TGTGCCAGCTCACCATTTACTAGCGGGAACACAGATACGCAGTATTTT. Translation: CASSPFTSGNTDTQYF.

Regarding this clonotype: Lacking the conserved final phenylalanine or tryptophan, this CDR3 likely reflects a read error. The chain recombines TRBV7-9 with TRBJ1-5; the D is unclear. The V gene lost 1 base and the J gene lost 6 bases, with 16 bases spanning the gap. Germline assignment: CDR1 SEHNR and CDR2 FQNEAQ (reference sequence). This CDR3 spans 16 amino acids. The CDR3 bases are TGTGCCAGCAGCTTAGGATTGGGTCCCGGCGGTCAGCCCCAGCATTCT. It specifies CASSLGLGPGGQPQHS.

The genes are TRBV13 and TRBJ1-3; D uncertain. The CDR3 consists of 16 residues. Germline CDR1 PRHDT, CDR2 FYEKMQ (reference sequence). V was clipped by 5 bases and J by 3 bases, with 17 bases between them. CDR3 in amino acids: CASSTIRESLGNTIYF. CDR3 in DNA: TGTGCCAGCAGCACGATACGGGAGAGTCTTGGAAACACCATATATTTT.

The sample holds many counts of this clonotype. The chain combines TRBV12-3 or TRBV12-4 with TRBJ2-7, with D possibly matching TRBD2 (5 bases). This CDR3 has 13 amino acids. V was trimmed by 4 bases and J by 1 base, leaving 8 bases between them. CDR3 nucleotide sequence: TGTGCCAGCAGTTCCTGGACTTCCTACGAGCAGTACTTC. Protein product: CASSSWTSYEQYF.

In this sample, this clonotype turned up many times. The V gene is TRBV2, the J gene TRBJ1-2; D gene uncertain. Germline V CDR1 and CDR2: SNHLY, FYNNEI. The CDR3 has 11 amino acids. Between the trimmed V and J ends, which lost 8 bases and 5 bases, there was a span of 9 bases. The CDR3 loop is CASAEKYGYTF. DNA for the CDR3: TGTGCCAGCGCAGAAAAGTATGGCTACACCTTC.